The 16 T cell receptor beta chains below come from one sample, sequenced in a study of blood T cell repertoires in COVID-19. TCRdb's table, derived via immunoSEQ multiplex PCR, lists solely in-frame clones and lacks some. The sample gives 110,000 to 150,000 clones, 81% of which show up once; around 8.8% is in the top ten. The specimen sequenced was peripheral blood. The receptors shown here come from a human donor in a cohort sampled during active COVID-19.

The chain couples TRBV7-2 to TRBJ2-7; tentative D call: TRBD2 (6 bases). CDR3 length: 15 amino acids. Trimming removed 2 bases from V and 2 bases from J, with 13 bases in between. Germline CDR1 and CDR2: SGHTA and FQGNSA. This CDR3 reads CASSLMRTTAYEQYF. DNA for the CDR3: TGTGCCAGCAGCTTAATGCGGACTACCGCCTACGAGCAGTACTTC.

This clone was observed a few times. The chain carries TRBV5-1 and TRBJ2-7, with a possible D match to TRBD2 (6 bases). With 0 bases removed from V and 7 bases from J, the gap between germline ends came to 17 bases. The CDR3 totals 15 residues. Germline CDR1 and CDR2: SGHRS and YFSETQ. CDR3 sequence reads: CASSLDAGRSGEQYF. The DNA for the CDR3 is TGCGCCAGCAGCTTGGATGCGGGGCGGAGCGGGGAGCAGTACTTC. Using reference TRBV5-1 and TRBJ2-7 for the parts outside the CDR3, the full variable domain is KAGVTQTPRYLIKTRGQQVTLSCSPISGHRSVSWYQQTPGQGLQFLFEYFSETQRNKGNFPGRFSGRQFSNSRSEMNVSTLELGDSALYLCASSLDAGRSGEQYFGPGTRLTVT.

J is TRBJ1-5 and V is TRBV6-1; D not certain. The CDR3 runs 13 residues. V shed 2 bases and J shed 5 bases, with 7 bases lying between them. Germline V gene sequence: CDR1 MNHNS, CDR2 SASEGT. The chain's CDR3 is CASSEQIDQPQHF. In DNA form, the CDR3 reads TGTGCCAGCAGTGAACAAATAGATCAGCCCCAGCATTTT.

This clone occurred once. V gene TRBV2 combines with J gene TRBJ2-7; the D gene is possibly TRBD1 (6 bases). The CDR3 is 13 amino acids. Germline CDR1 reads SNHLY; CDR2 reads FYNNEI. V lost 6 bases, J lost 1 base, and 10 bases lay in between. The CDR3 coding sequence is TGTGCCAGCAGCGGACAGTTTTCCTACGAGCAGTACTTC. This encodes CASSGQFSYEQYF.

The chain joins TRBV28 to TRBJ2-7, with 9 positions matching TRBD1. CDR3 size: 16 residues. With V trimmed by 6 bases and J by 2 bases, 11 bases remained unmatched. The germline CDR1 and CDR2 sequences are MDHEN and SYDVKM. As DNA, the CDR3 is TGTGCCAGCAGCCCCCCCCGGACAGGGGCTACCTACGAGCAGTACTTC. Its protein product is CASSPPRTGATYEQYF.

The CDR3 bases are TGTGCCAGCAGCGTAGTTATGGGACTAGCGGGACGAAATGAGCAGTTCTTC. As protein: CASSVVMGLAGRNEQFF. The V and J genes are TRBV9 and TRBJ2-1, with TRBD2 matching 13 bases. The CDR3 contains 17 residues. Germline lookup yields CDR1 SGDLS and CDR2 YYNGEE. V lost 0 bases and J lost 7; bases outside the gene matches: 7.

The CDR3 nucleotides read TGTGCCACCGTGGGGGGGGGAATGAACACTGAAGCTTTCTTT. It encodes CATVGGGMNTEAFF. The chain joins TRBV28 to TRBJ1-1, with D possibly being TRBD1 (5 bases). Germline V gene sequence: CDR1 MDHEN, CDR2 SYDVKM. The CDR3 loop spans 14 amino acids. The V and J ends lost 10 bases and 0 bases respectively, with 15 bases between them.

J is TRBJ2-7 and V is TRBV7-2; 9 nucleotides agree with TRBD2. J gave up 2 bases and V 1 base, and 9 bases lay outside the gene matches. Germline values: CDR1 SGHTA, CDR2 FQGNSA. CDR3 length: 17 amino acids. CDR3 sequence: CASSLGVAGVKAYEQYF. CDR3 nucleotides: TGTGCCAGCAGCTTAGGAGTAGCGGGAGTAAAGGCCTACGAGCAGTACTTC.

V and J are TRBV20-1 and TRBJ2-3; 8 bases are shared with TRBD2. The germline gives CDR1 DFQATT, CDR2 SNEGSKA (reference sequence). This CDR3 is built from 16 residues. The J segment lost 2 bases and the V segment lost 3 bases, leaving 10 bases of the junction unmatched. CDR3: CSASRLAYPNTDTQYF. The CDR3 coding sequence is TGCAGTGCTAGTCGACTAGCGTACCCTAACACAGATACGCAGTATTTT.

This clone has only a few counts. The genes are TRBV5-4 and TRBJ2-7, with TRBD2 identical over 7 bases. In germline, CDR1 is SGHNT, CDR2 YYREEE (reference sequence). The CDR3 extends over 13 amino acids. Trimming at V came to 0 bases and at J to 6 bases, leaving 3 bases not matched to a gene. CDR3 coding DNA: TGTGCCAGCAGCTTGGGGGAGGGCCGCGAGCAGTACTTC. Protein product: CASSLGEGREQYF.

This sequence joins TRBV5-1 and TRBJ1-5; perhaps TRBD1 as D (5 bases). Germline V gives CDR1 SGHRS, CDR2 YFSETQ. V lost 2 bases to trimming and J lost 3 bases, with 12 bases between them. The CDR3 sequence is 15 residues long. The CDR3 DNA reads as TGCGCCAGCAGCTTATCAGGGATATTCAATCAGCCCCAGCATTTT. Translated, it gives CASSLSGIFNQPQHF.

The chain is built from TRBV28 and TRBJ2-2; 10 bases are shared with TRBD1. J gave up 6 bases and V 5 bases, and 6 bases lay outside the gene matches. The CDR3 runs to 15 residues. The germline V gene has CDR1 MDHEN and CDR2 SYDVKM. The CDR3 is CASSPGTGEAGELFF. In DNA form, the CDR3 reads TGTGCCAGCAGTCCCGGGACAGGGGAAGCCGGGGAGCTGTTTTTT.

The chain combines TRBV7-8 with TRBJ2-1; the match to TRBD1 covers 7 bases. The germline V gene has CDR1 SGHVS and CDR2 FQNEAQ. The CDR3 has 15 amino acids. V lost 7 bases, J lost 4 bases, and 10 bases stayed unmatched. CDR3 DNA sequence: TGTGCCAGCACCCAAGACAGGGTGGGGTACAATGAGCAGTTCTTC. It codes for CASTQDRVGYNEQFF.

V usage is TRBV9 and J usage is TRBJ2-2, with D perhaps matching TRBD1 (5 bases). CDR1 SGDLS and CDR2 YYNGEE come from the germline V gene. This CDR3 is built from 15 residues. Trimming shortened V by 0 bases and J by 6 bases, and 12 bases separated the two germline ends. The CDR3, as DNA: TGTGCCAGCAGCGTAGCTGGGGCGGCCGCCGGGGAGCTGTTTTTT. Protein product: CASSVAGAAAGELFF.

CDR3 sequence: CASSTLGASSYNEQFF. The CDR3 nucleotides are TGTGCCAGCAGCACTCTGGGGGCTAGCTCCTACAATGAGCAGTTCTTC. The chain combines TRBV28 with TRBJ2-1; TRBD1 is a possible D gene (6 bases). The germline CDR1 and CDR2 sequences are MDHEN and SYDVKM. V shed 6 bases and J shed 0 bases, with 15 bases lying between them. CDR3 length: 16 residues.

This clone was observed many times. The chain carries TRBV9 and TRBJ1-6; 11 positions agree with TRBD1. The CDR3 loop spans 16 amino acids. V shed 6 bases and J 4 bases; nucleotides not matched to a gene: 6. Germline V gives CDR1 SGDLS, CDR2 YYNGEE. The CDR3 DNA follows: TGTGCCAGCACCGAAGGACAGGGGGCGTATAATTCACCCCTCCACTTT. Translating gives CASTEGQGAYNSPLHF.